This entry features one TCR beta chain sequence. What it binds is not known. This record comes from a study of shared clonotypes between healthy human individuals. Whole-study context: For every donor, three CD4 naive, three CD4 memory, two CD8 naive and one CD8 memory plates were used. The study, taken as a whole, reports: With few donors, the genetic and exposure-history diversity represented was limited.

The CDR3 extends over 16 amino acids. CDR1 is MRHNA and CDR2 is SNTAGT in the germline V gene. Trimming cost V 3 bases and J 2 bases; bases outside gene matches: 2. Assay: immunoSEQ multiplex PCR; the TCRdb copy retains only in-frame clones and omits some. The data hold over a million clones, with more than 60% observed a single time. Sequencing was done on a sample of memory CD4+ T cells sorted from blood. Subset of the sample: CD45RA-negative fraction. The rearrangement links TRBV6-4 to TRBJ2-3; 13 bases line up with TRBD2. The receptor comes from a man between 18 and 35 years old in good health. The CDR3 DNA follows: TGTGCCAGCAGTGATACTAGCGGGAGGGCCACAGATACGCAGTATTTT. Encoded protein: CASSDTSGRATDTQYF.